This T cell receptor beta chain was captured by sequencing in a study of blood T cell repertoires in COVID-19. Across the whole study: From T cells, B-cell-depleted T cells, or PBMCs came the material, which was cDNA or gDNA.

Trimming shortened V by 7 bases and J by 11 bases, and 12 bases separated the two germline ends. This CDR3 comprises 12 residues. The germline CDR1 and CDR2 sequences are MGHDK and SYGVNS. This table comes from immunoSEQ multiplex PCR, and its TCRdb copy is limited to in-frame clones, with some not included. The data contain tens of thousands of clones, approximately 78% of them singletons. The sequence derives from a human donor in a cohort sampled during active or convalescent COVID-19. The specimen was peripheral blood. The chain has TRBV25-1 and TRBJ1-6, with D possibly matching TRBD1 (5 bases). CDR3 sequence reads: CASKVRGTPLHF. In DNA, the CDR3 is TGTGCCAGCAAGGTCCGGGGGACACCCCTCCACTTT. The variable domain in full, completed from reference TRBV25-1 and TRBJ1-6, reads EADIYQTPRYLVIGTGKKITLECSQTMGHDKMYWYQQDPGMELHLIHYSYGVNSTEKGDLSSESTVSRIRTEHFPLTLESARPSHTSQYLCASKVRGTPLHFGNGTRLTVT.